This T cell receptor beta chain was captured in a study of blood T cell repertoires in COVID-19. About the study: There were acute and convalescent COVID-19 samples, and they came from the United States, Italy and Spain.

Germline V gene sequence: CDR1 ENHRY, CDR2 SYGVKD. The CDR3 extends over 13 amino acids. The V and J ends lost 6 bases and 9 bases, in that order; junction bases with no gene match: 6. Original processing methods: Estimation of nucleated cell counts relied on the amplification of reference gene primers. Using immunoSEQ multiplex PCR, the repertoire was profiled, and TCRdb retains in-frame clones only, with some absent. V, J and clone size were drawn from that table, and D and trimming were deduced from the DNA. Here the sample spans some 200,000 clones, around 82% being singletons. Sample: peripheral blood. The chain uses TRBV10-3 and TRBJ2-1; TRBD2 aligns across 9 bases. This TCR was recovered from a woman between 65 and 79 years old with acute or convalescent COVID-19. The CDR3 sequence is CAISIAGAGEQFF. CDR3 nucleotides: TGTGCCATCAGCATAGCGGGAGCTGGTGAGCAGTTCTTC.